These 7 T cell receptor beta chains were sequenced from one sample in a study of T-cell reconstitution after alpha-beta-depleted transplantation in children. Preparation of the TCRbeta library was carried out with unique molecular identifiers. TCRdb ran MiXCR on the PCR reads and lists one entry per CDR3 protein. Of approximately 350,000 distinct CDR3 sequences listed, roughly 15% are singletons. The sequences come from PBMCs, mostly from graft donor cells, collected 360 days after TCRalphabeta/CD19-depleted stem cell transplant. The source is a male patient between 2 and 9 years old who had a stem cell transplant for acute lymphoblastic leukemia, so the T cells may come from the graft donor.

V is TRBV28 and J is TRBJ1-5; D gene unclear. There are 15 residues in the CDR3. Deletions cut 8 bases from V and 0 bases from J, with 14 bases between. Germline V gene lookup returns CDR1 MDHEN and CDR2 SYDVKM. CDR3 region: CASLPDYYSNQPQHF. CDR3 coding DNA: TGTGCCAGCCTCCCGGACTACTATAGCAATCAGCCCCAGCATTTT.

The chain employs TRBV5-1 and TRBJ1-2; no reliable D call. The CDR3 extends over 12 amino acids. Germline loops: CDR1 SGHRS, CDR2 YFSETQ. Trimming removed 2 bases at V and 5 bases at J, with 7 bases between. The DNA of the CDR3 is TGCGCCAGCAGCTTTAACAGATATGGCTACACCTTC. Encoded protein: CASSFNRYGYTF.

This clonotype occurred a few times. The chain couples TRBV12-3 or TRBV12-4 to TRBJ2-7, with 9 bases fitting TRBD2. V lost 6 bases and J lost 5; bases outside the gene matches: 8. The CDR3 runs to 14 residues. CDR3 region: CASSLAGGVHEQYF. The CDR3 DNA reads as TGTGCCAGCAGCCTCGCGGGAGGGGTACACGAGCAGTACTTC.

This clonotype was observed at least ten times. The chain recombines TRBV29-1 with TRBJ2-7; 7 nucleotides align to TRBD2. Germline CDR1 SQVTM, CDR2 ANQGSEA. The CDR3 is 11 residues long. Trimming cost V 6 bases and J 6 bases; bases outside gene matches: 5. CDR3 loop: CSVPGGVEQYF. As DNA, the CDR3 is TGCAGCGTACCTGGGGGGGTCGAGCAGTACTTC.

A few counts support this clonotype. The genes are TRBV10-3 and TRBJ2-7; no firm D call. Germline assignment: CDR1 ENHRY and CDR2 SYGVKD. Trimming cost V 3 bases and J 1 base, with 4 bases left between them. The CDR3 runs 12 residues. CDR3 residues: CAISDRSYEQYF. The CDR3 region has the DNA TGTGCCATCAGTGACAGATCCTACGAGCAGTACTTC.

The sample holds a few counts of this clonotype. CDR3 nucleotides: TGTGCCAGCAGCTCGATAGCGGGAGGGCCTGGGAATGAGCAGTTCTTC. This sequence encodes CASSSIAGGPGNEQFF. The genes are TRBV7-9 and TRBJ2-1, with 11 bases lining up with TRBD2. The CDR3 is 16 residues long. Germline CDR1 is SEHNR and CDR2 is FQNEAQ (reference sequence). V was clipped by 4 bases and J by 7 bases; unmatched bases: 9. The whole variable domain, remainder taken from reference TRBV7-9 and TRBJ2-1, is DTGVSQNPRHKITKRGQNVTFRCDPISEHNRLYWYRQTLGQGPEFLTYFQNEAQLEKSRLLSDRFSAERPKGSFSTLEIQRTEQGDSAMYLCASSSIAGGPGNEQFFGPGTRLTVL.

The genes are TRBV28 and TRBJ2-7, with TRBD2 matching 7 bases. Unmatched junction bases numbered 8, after V lost 3 bases and J lost 3 bases. CDR1 and CDR2 (germline): MDHEN, SYDVKM. The CDR3 is 15 residues long. In DNA, the CDR3 is TGTGCCAGCAGTTTGAATCGCGGGAGTGTCTACGAGCAGTACTTC. As protein: CASSLNRGSVYEQYF.